This TCR beta chain came from a study of blood T cell repertoires in COVID-19. Assay: immunoSEQ multiplex PCR; the TCRdb copy retains only in-frame clones and omits some. The sample contains approximately 300,000 clones, 75% to 90% of which appear only once. V was pared by 6 bases and J by 1 base, with 15 bases between. CDR1 is SGHTA and CDR2 is FQGNSA in the germline V gene. The CDR3 spans 15 residues. Sequencing input: peripheral blood. This receptor was identified in a woman aged 50 to 65 who had recovered from COVID-19. The J gene is TRBJ1-1, the V gene TRBV7-2; tentatively, D is TRBD1 (5 bases). CDR3 bases: TGTGCCAGCAGACGAAACAGGTTGTCGAACACTGAAGCTTTCTTT. It yields the protein CASRRNRLSNTEAFF.